This T cell receptor beta chain is from a study of blood T cells in healthy people across ages. Whole-study results and caveats: CMV status of donors was unknown, possibly confounding expanded clonotype changes.

Combining a sample-barcoded 5' primer with a J-beta primer mix, a second PCR ran for 7 to 11 cycles. Each CDR3 protein is one row after TCRdb ran MiXCR on the 5' RACE reads. This repertoire shows hundreds of thousands of distinct CDR3 sequences, around 48% found once; its top ten account for approximately 32%. A remark on this clonotype: The antigen is unknown.

V lost 4 bases to trimming and J lost 6 bases; unmatched junction nucleotides: 13. This CDR3 has 17 residues. The TCR sequence derives from a woman aged 60-75 years in good health. The chain employs TRBV12-3 or TRBV12-4 and TRBJ2-7; 12 bases match TRBD2. Sequencing used blood. CDR3 sequence: CASSSHTLTSGGGEQYF. The CDR3 coding sequence is TGTGCCAGCAGTTCCCATACATTGACTAGCGGGGGCGGCGAGCAGTACTTC.